The 11 T cell receptor beta chains in this list originate from one sample, sequenced in a study of cytomegalovirus exposure and HLA in healthy donors (dated by TCRdb to 2017 to 2019). The library was obtained by the immunoSEQ multiplex PCR assay. The multiplex PCR relied on a mix of 60 forward primers for TCR Vbeta segments and 13 reverse primers for TCR Jbeta segments. TCRdb retrieved this table from immuneACCESS and kept in-frame rearrangements only. Not all clones are present; in checked studies, unresolved V genes account for under half, and no reason is known for the remainder. The sample table records approximately 110,000 clones; 77% of these occur just once. The ten biggest clones cover roughly 4% of the sample. Sequencing was carried out using PBMCs. These TCRs come from a human donor in good health.

The chain couples TRBV6-1 to TRBJ1-5; TRBD1 agrees at 8 bases. Trimming cost V 3 bases and J 5 bases; bases outside gene matches: 12. Germline assignment: CDR1 MNHNS and CDR2 SASEGT. This CDR3 region has 17 residues. The CDR3 reads CASSENMWTGSHQPQHF. CDR3 bases: TGTGCCAGCAGTGAGAATATGTGGACAGGGTCGCATCAGCCCCAGCATTTT.

V gene TRBV19 combines with J gene TRBJ2-1, with 13 bases lining up with TRBD2. This CDR3 has 15 amino acids. Germline loops: CDR1 LNHDA, CDR2 SQIVND (reference sequence). V trimming: 6 bases; J trimming: 8 bases; junction bases outside the gene matches: 7. The CDR3: CASSLLAGGIYEQFF. For the CDR3, the DNA is TGTGCCAGTAGCCTACTAGCGGGAGGGATATATGAGCAGTTCTTC. Full variable domain (outside the CDR3, taken from reference TRBV19 and TRBJ2-1): DGGITQSPKYLFRKEGQNVTLSCEQNLNHDAMYWYRQDPGQGLRLIYYSQIVNDFQKGDIAEGYSVSREKKESFPLTVTSAQKNPTAFYLCASSLLAGGIYEQFFGPGTRLTVL.

The chain uses TRBV5-5 and TRBJ1-5; D is unclear. Between the trimmed V and J ends, which lost 1 base and 0 bases, there was a span of 8 bases. CDR1 and CDR2 from the germline V gene are SGHKS and YYEKEE (reference sequence). The CDR3 sequence is 15 residues long. As DNA, the CDR3 is TGTGCCAGCAGCTTGCAAAGCTATAGCAATCAGCCCCAGCATTTT. Protein sequence: CASSLQSYSNQPQHF.

J is TRBJ2-2 and V is TRBV7-9; the D is unclear. CDR3 size: 17 residues. Per the germline V gene, CDR1 is SEHNR and CDR2 is FQNEAQ (reference sequence). Trimming took off 2 bases at V and 2 bases at J, with 15 bases between the two ends. The CDR3 is CASSLQVPRGNTGELFF. The CDR3 DNA reads as TGTGCCAGCAGCTTACAAGTGCCAAGAGGCAACACCGGGGAGCTGTTTTTT. The full variable domain, rest sourced from reference TRBV7-9 and TRBJ2-2, is DTGVSQNPRHKITKRGQNVTFRCDPISEHNRLYWYRQTLGQGPEFLTYFQNEAQLEKSRLLSDRFSAERPKGSFSTLEIQRTEQGDSAMYLCASSLQVPRGNTGELFFGEGSRLTVL.

The V and J genes are TRBV5-8 and TRBJ2-1, with D maybe TRBD2 (6 bases). The ends were cut back, 5 bases at V and 3 bases at J, with 15 bases in the middle. Looked up from germline, CDR1 is SGHTS and CDR2 is YDEGEE. This CDR3 spans 15 amino acids. The CDR3 loop is CASSARGGDYNEQFF. The CDR3 DNA sequence: TGTGCCAGCAGTGCAAGAGGAGGGGACTACAATGAGCAGTTCTTC.

V and J are TRBV7-9 and TRBJ2-2; TRBD2 matches at 8 bases. The CDR3 is made up of 19 amino acids. The V gene's germline CDR1 is SEHNR and CDR2 FQNEAQ (reference sequence). Germline trimming cut 5 bases from V and 1 base from J; bases unmatched to any gene: 15. CDR3 sequence reads: CASSPIGAAGGLNTGELFF. In nucleotides, the CDR3 is TGTGCCAGCAGCCCTATTGGGGCGGCGGGAGGCTTGAACACCGGGGAGCTGTTTTTT.

This chain uses TRBV6-4 with TRBJ2-1; 12 bases align to TRBD2. The CDR3 covers 15 residues. Germline values: CDR1 MRHNA, CDR2 SNTAGT. J gave up 8 bases and V 6 bases, and 8 bases lay outside the gene matches. The CDR3 bases are TGTGCCAGCAGCCCCCTAGCGGGAGGGAGCGATGAGCAGTTCTTC. This encodes CASSPLAGGSDEQFF.

CDR3 DNA: TGTGCCAGTAGTATGGGAACAGGGGGCTCTAACACCATATATTTT. Translating it yields CASSMGTGGSNTIYF. The chain employs TRBV19 and TRBJ1-3; 9 bases are a match to TRBD1. This CDR3 is 15 amino acids long. The germline V gene encodes CDR1 LNHDA and CDR2 SQIVND (reference sequence). Trimming cost V 3 bases and J 7 bases; bases outside gene matches: 7.

This chain links TRBV30 with TRBJ2-1, with D perhaps matching TRBD2 (7 bases). V was trimmed by 1 base and J by 12 bases, leaving 16 bases between them. The CDR3 is 13 amino acids. Per germline, CDR1 GTSNPN and CDR2 SVGIG (reference sequence). DNA for the CDR3: TGTGCCTGGAGTGAGTGGGGGGGCACGGGGCAGTTCTTC. Protein sequence: CAWSEWGGTGQFF.

This chain joins TRBV6-1 and TRBJ1-6; D not certain. The CDR3 consists of 15 residues. V lost 2 bases to trimming and J lost 9 bases, with 14 bases between them. From germline, CDR1 is MNHNS and CDR2 SASEGT. This chain's CDR3 is CASSEYGLLPSPLHF. CDR3 DNA sequence: TGTGCCAGCAGTGAATATGGCCTTCTCCCTTCACCCCTCCACTTT.

This rearrangement joins TRBV19 to TRBJ1-2, with D perhaps matching TRBD1 (6 bases). CDR1 is LNHDA and CDR2 is SQIVND in the germline V gene (reference sequence). V was clipped by 6 bases and J by 4 bases, with 15 bases between them. This CDR3 region has 14 residues. This chain's CDR3 is CASSSQGFSYGYTF. CDR3 in DNA: TGTGCCAGTAGCTCACAGGGCTTCAGCTATGGCTACACCTTC.